This T cell receptor beta chain was identified in a study of sequential checkpoint blockade in melanoma. Noted treatment: randomized to nivolumab then ipilimumab (arm A) or the reverse (arm B). Sorted cells were live CD3+CD8+, lacking CD19 and CD56, from PBMCs. Trimming at V came to 0 bases and at J to 7 bases, leaving 8 bases not matched to a gene. This CDR3 has 16 residues. Germline V lookup: CDR1 MNHEY, CDR2 SMNVEV (reference sequence). Sequencing used immunoSEQ multiplex PCR; TCRdb keeps in-frame clones, though not all of them. The sample holds about 21,000 clones, around 75% seen once. In this sample, this clone is medium-sized.

The source was CD8+ T cells sorted from blood (inferred from file names), collected from a patient given nivolumab and ipilimumab in sequence. The V call is TRBV27, the J call TRBJ1-2; 10 bases align to TRBD1. This clonotype was obtained from a human donor with melanoma. The CDR3 sequence: CASSLSRTGGGGGYTF. In DNA form, the CDR3 reads TGTGCCAGCAGTTTATCAAGGACAGGGGGTGGTGGTGGCTACACCTTC.